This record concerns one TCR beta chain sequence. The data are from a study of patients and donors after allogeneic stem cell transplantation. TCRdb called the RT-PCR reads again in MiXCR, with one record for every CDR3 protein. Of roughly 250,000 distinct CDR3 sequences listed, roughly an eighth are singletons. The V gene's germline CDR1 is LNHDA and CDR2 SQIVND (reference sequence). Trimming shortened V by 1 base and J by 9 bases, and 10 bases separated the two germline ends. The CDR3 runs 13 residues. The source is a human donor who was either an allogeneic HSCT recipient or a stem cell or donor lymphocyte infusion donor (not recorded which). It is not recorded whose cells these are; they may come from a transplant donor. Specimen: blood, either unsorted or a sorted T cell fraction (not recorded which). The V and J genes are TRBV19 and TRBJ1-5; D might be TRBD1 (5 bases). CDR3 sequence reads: CASSIGKGTPQHF. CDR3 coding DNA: TGTGCCAGTAGTATAGGTAAGGGGACGCCCCAGCATTTT.